This TCR beta chain was identified in a study of Graves' ophthalmopathy and Graves' hyperthyroidism. Looking at the study overall: Over 18 months of follow-up, stable hyperthyroidism required that no ophthalmopathy appear.

Amplification of TCR beta CDR3 regions used RNA transcripts. RT-PCR was first run with HTBI primers, then multiplex PCR in a second round. MiXCR, applied by TCRdb to the multiplex PCR reads, yields one record per CDR3 protein. This table holds about 600,000 distinct CDR3 sequences, under 45% found once. This CDR3 spans 12 amino acids. With 5 bases clipped from V and 10 bases from J, the junction kept 7 bases outside the gene matches. The germline CDR1 and CDR2 sequences are PRHDT and FYEKMQ (reference sequence). This clonotype was recorded many times. No antigen is known for it. Study-level findings and limits: Built on 13 signatures, a model told ophthalmopathy apart from stable hyperthyroidism with roughly 88% sensitivity and almost 84% specificity. The model predicted progression of ophthalmopathy with a sensitivity of roughly 70%, and its specificity was around 72%.

The sample comprised peripheral blood or thyroid tissue (not recorded which). This receptor was taken from an adult man with Graves' hyperthyroidism. This chain links TRBV13 with TRBJ1-1; TRBD1 aligns across 7 bases. In DNA, the CDR3 is TGTGCCAGCAGCCAACAGGGGTCGGGAGCTTTCTTT. Protein product: CASSQQGSGAFF.